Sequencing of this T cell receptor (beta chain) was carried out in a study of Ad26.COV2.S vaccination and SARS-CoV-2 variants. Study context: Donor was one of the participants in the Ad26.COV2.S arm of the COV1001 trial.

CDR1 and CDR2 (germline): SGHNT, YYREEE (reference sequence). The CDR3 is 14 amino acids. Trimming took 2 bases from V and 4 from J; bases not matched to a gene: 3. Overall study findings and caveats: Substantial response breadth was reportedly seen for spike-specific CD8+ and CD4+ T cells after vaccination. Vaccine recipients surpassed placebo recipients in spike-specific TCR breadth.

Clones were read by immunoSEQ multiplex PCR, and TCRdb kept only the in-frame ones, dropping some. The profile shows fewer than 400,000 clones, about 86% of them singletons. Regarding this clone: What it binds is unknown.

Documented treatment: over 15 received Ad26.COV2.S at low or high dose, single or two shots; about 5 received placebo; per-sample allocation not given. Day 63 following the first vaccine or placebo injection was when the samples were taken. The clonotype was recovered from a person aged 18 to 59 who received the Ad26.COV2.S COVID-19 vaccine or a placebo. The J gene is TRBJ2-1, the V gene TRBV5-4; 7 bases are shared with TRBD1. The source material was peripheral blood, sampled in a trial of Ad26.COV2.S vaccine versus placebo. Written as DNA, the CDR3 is TGTGCCAGCAGCTTACAGGGGTCTTACAATGAGCAGTTCTTC. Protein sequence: CASSLQGSYNEQFF.